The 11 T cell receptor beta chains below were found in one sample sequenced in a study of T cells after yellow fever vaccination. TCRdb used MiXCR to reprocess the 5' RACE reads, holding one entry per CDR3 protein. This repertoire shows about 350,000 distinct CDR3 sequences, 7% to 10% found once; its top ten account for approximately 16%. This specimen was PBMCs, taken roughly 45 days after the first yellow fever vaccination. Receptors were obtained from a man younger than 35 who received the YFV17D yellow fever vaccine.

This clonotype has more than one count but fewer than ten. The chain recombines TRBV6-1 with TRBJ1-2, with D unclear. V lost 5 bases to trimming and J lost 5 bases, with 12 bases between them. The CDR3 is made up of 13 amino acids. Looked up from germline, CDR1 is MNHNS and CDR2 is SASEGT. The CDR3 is CASSPRTEYGYTF. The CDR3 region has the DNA TGTGCCAGCAGTCCCCGGACGGAGTATGGCTACACCTTC.

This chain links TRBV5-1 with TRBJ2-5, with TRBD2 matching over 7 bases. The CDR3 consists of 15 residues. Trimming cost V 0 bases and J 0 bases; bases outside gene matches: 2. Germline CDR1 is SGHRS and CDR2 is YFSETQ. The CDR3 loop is CASSLDRGDQETQYF. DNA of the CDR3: TGCGCCAGCAGCTTGGACCGGGGGGACCAAGAGACCCAGTACTTC.

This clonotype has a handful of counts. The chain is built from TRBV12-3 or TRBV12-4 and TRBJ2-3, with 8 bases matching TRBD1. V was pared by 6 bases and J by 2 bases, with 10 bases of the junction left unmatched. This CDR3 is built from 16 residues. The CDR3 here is CASRPDRGGVTDTQYF. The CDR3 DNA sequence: TGTGCCAGCAGACCCGACAGGGGTGGAGTCACAGATACGCAGTATTTT.

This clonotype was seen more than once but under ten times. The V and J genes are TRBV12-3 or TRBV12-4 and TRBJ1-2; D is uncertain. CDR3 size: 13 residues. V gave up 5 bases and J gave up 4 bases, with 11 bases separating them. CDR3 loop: CASSPVRFYGYTF. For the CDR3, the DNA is TGTGCCAGCAGTCCCGTCAGGTTCTATGGCTACACCTTC.

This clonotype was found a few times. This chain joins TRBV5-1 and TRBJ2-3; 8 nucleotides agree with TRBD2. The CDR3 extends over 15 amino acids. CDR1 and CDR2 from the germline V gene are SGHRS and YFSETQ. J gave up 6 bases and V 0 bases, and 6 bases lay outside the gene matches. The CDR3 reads CASSLGSGGSDTQYF. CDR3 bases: TGCGCCAGCAGCTTGGGGAGCGGGGGTTCGGATACGCAGTATTTT.

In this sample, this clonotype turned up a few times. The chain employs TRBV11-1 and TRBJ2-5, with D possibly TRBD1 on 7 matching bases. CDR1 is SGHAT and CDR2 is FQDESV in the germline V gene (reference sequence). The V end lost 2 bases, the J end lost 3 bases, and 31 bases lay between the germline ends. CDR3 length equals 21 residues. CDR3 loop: CASSLFQTSGDRELIEETQYF. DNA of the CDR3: TGTGCCAGCAGCTTATTTCAAACGTCGGGAGACAGGGAACTTATCGAAGAGACCCAGTACTTC.

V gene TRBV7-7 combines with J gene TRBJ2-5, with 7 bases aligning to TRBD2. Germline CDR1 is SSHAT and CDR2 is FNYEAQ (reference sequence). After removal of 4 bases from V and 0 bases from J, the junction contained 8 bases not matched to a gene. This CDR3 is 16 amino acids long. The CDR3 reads CASSSGTNSNQETQYF. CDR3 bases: TGTGCCAGCAGCTCTGGGACTAACTCCAACCAAGAGACCCAGTACTTC.

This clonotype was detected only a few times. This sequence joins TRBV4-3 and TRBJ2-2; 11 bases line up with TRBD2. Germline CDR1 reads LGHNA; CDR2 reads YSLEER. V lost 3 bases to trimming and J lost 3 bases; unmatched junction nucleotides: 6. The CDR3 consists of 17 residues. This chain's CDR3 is CASSHPIAGGDTGELFF. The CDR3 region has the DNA TGCGCCAGCAGCCACCCAATAGCGGGGGGGGACACCGGGGAGCTGTTTTTT.

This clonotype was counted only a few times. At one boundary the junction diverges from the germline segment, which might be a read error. As DNA, the CDR3 is TGTGCCACCAGTGATACTCCCGGGACCTTGGGGAGAGATACGCAGAATTTT. It translates to CATSDTPGTLGRDTQNF. V is TRBV24-1 and J is TRBJ2-3; tentatively, D is TRBD1 or TRBD2 (5 bases each). Looked up from germline, CDR1 is KGHDR and CDR2 is SFDVKD. The CDR3 is 17 amino acids.

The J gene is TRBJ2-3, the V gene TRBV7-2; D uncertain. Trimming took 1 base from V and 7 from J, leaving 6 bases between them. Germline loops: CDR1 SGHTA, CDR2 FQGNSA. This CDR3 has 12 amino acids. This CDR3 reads CASSLDRNTQYF. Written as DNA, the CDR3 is TGTGCCAGCAGCTTAGATAGAAATACGCAGTATTTT. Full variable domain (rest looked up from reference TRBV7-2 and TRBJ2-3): GAGVSQSPSNKVTEKGKDVELRCDPISGHTALYWYRQSLGQGLEFLIYFQGNSAPDKSGLPSDRFSAERTGGSVSTLTIQRTQQEDSAVYLCASSLDRNTQYFGPGTRLTVL.

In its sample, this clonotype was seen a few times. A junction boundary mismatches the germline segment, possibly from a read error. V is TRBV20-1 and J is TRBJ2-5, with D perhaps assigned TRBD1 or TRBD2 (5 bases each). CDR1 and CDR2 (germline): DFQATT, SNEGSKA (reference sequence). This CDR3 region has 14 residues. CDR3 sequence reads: CSARDPLGVETQYF. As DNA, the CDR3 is TGCAGTGCTAGAGATCCATTGGGGGTAGAGACCCAATACTTC.